The source of this TCR beta chain is a study of shared clonotypes between healthy human individuals (dated by TCRdb to the early 2020s). For the wider study: The cohort included three men and a couple of women between 18 and 49 years of age. For each donor, CD4 naive and CD4 memory were each run on three plates, CD8 naive on two plates, and CD8 memory on one plate. To estimate repertoire size and how much clonotypes are shared between individuals, the study performed deep sequencing of blood TCR repertoires from roughly five healthy adults. To increase sequencing depth and limit assay-specific biases, different laboratories used diverse techniques to prepare libraries and sequence TCR repertoires. Leukapheresis yielded between about 0.9 and 8.9 billion PBMCs per donor.

TCR CDR3 regions were amplified from genomic DNA by multiplex PCR using the deep immunoSEQ assay. Genomic DNA extracted from each cell subset was distributed evenly over all wells of several immunoSEQ 96-well plates, and each plate served as one replicate. For sorted subsets, each replicate PCR was loaded with about 200 ng genomic DNA, equivalent to 30,000 or so T cell genomes. The purified libraries were quantified using a Qubit 3.0 fluorometer, sized with a Bioanalyzer 2100, and then quantified again using the KAPA Library Quantification kit. Each immunoSEQ 96-well plate was sequenced on its own single-read 150-cycle Illumina NextSeq 550 flow cell. Per the source publication's procedure: Because the immunoSEQ output included only junctional sequences and no quality scores, the filtering could not be the same as the filtering used for full-length reads. Sequences were annotated with PyIR, a Python wrapper for IgBLAST v1.9, using IMGT germline references to assign V/J genes and CDR3. Reads were filtered out if the reads had weak V/J assignments (E-value above 1e-6), no CDR3, stop codons, out-of-frame junctions, or ambiguous translated residues. A V3J clonotype was defined by an identical inferred V gene, J gene, and CDR3 amino acid sequence. To compute the percentage overlap between repertoires, the number of shared unique clonotypes was divided by the size of the smaller repertoire. Repertoire richness was assessed with RTK rarefaction, the Chao1 estimator, and Recon v2.1 estimates of unobserved clonotypes. Generation probabilities were computed with OLGA for all TCRbeta clonotypes obtained by the gDNA method from a handful of donors. TCRdb stores this immuneACCESS table with in-frame sequences only. Part of the clones is absent; in the studies checked, under half of the shortfall reflects unresolved V genes, and no reason is known for the rest. That table supplies the V and J calls and clone size; D and trimming were determined from the DNA. For this sample the table gives over 2 million clones, of which roughly 94% were detected only once. The ten most abundant clones make up 0.9% to 1.3% of the sample.

Trimming takes 0 bases from V and 4 bases from J, and the germline ends sit 15 bases apart. CDR1 and CDR2, looked up from the germline V gene (reference sequence), are WNHNN and SYGVQD. The CDR3 goes from the cysteine to the phenylalanine over 16 residues. Only the CDR3 DNA is retained, 48 bases long and in frame from the first base. CD8 naive samples consisted of CD45RO-negative cells that were positively selected for CCR7, yielding a CD45RA+CCR7+ population without TemRA cells. Healthy HIV-negative adults with no recently reported acute infections or vaccinations were included as donors. Every donor was a Caucasian adult residing in Nashville, Tennessee, USA. Blood was collected by leukapheresis, and PBMCs were isolated by Ficoll-Histopaque density gradient centrifugation and then cryopreserved in liquid nitrogen vapor phase. Analytical flow cytometry was used to check the purity and quantity of every magnetically sorted T cell population. Each sorted fraction had its genomic DNA isolated and then quantified by UV absorbance on a Nanodrop 2000c.

With respect to this clone: The antigen it recognizes is unknown. It has no much larger one-base neighbor in the sample; base qualities were not kept.

What the authors observed across the whole study: Naive subsets generally had larger estimated clonotype richness than memory subsets did. Based on pairwise subsampling, the degree of clonotype sharing among donors was expected to be affected by sequencing depth. Sampling was restricted to blood, and TCR repertoires in tissues likely differ from the TCR repertoires found in blood. Rarefaction of sorted-subset datasets indicated incomplete sequencing despite the large sequencing depth. Higher generation probabilities were observed for clonotypes shared by all four sorted-subset donors than for non-shared clonotypes. Across a few donors, around 5.4% of naive CD4, 3.5% of naive CD8, about 2% of memory CD4, and under 0.45% of memory CD8 clonotypes were shared. Because the study included a small number of donors, the genetic and exposure-history diversity represented was limited.

Sample: naive CD8+ T cells sorted from blood. The sample's cell subset or site label, decoded: CD45RA+CCR7+. The chain joins TRBV10-1 to TRBJ1-1, with the D gene not confidently named. The TCR comes from a man aged 18 to 29 in good health. The CDR3 protein sequence reads: CASSESRHPIRTEAFF. The nucleotide sequence reads TGCGCCAGCAGTGAGTCGCGACACCCGATTCGCACTGAAGCTTTCTTT.